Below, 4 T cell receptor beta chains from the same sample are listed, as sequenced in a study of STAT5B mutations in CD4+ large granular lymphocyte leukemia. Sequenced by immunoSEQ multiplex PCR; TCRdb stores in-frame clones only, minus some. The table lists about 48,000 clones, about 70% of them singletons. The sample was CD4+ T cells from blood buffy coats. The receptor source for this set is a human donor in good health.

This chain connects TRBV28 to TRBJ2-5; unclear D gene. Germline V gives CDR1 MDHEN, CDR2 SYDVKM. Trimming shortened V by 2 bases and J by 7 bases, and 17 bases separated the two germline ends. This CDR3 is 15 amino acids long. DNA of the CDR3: TGTGCCAGCAGTTTAAGGATCCTCCCACGACGGACCCAGTACTTC. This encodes CASSLRILPRRTQYF.

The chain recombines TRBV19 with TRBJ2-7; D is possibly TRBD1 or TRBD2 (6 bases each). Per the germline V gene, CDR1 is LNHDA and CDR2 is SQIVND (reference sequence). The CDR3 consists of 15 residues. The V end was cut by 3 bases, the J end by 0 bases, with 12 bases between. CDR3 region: CASSISGGLSYEQYF. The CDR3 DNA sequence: TGTGCCAGTAGTATTTCCGGGGGCCTCTCCTACGAGCAGTACTTC.

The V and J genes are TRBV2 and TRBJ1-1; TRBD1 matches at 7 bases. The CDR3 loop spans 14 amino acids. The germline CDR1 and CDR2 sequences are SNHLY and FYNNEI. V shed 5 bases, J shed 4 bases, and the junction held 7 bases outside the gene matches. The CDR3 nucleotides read TGTGCCAGCAGTACCACAGGGGTAGGCACTGAAGCTTTCTTT. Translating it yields CASSTTGVGTEAFF.

In nucleotides, the CDR3 is TGTGCCAGCAGTTACGGGGGTATCCCTGAAGCTTTCTTT. Amino acid sequence: CASSYGGIPEAFF. The chain recombines TRBV6-6 with TRBJ1-1; possible D gene TRBD1, 5 bases. The ends were cut back, 2 bases at V and 6 bases at J, with 10 bases in the middle. This CDR3 region has 13 residues. Germline CDR1 is MNHNY and CDR2 is SVGAGI (reference sequence).